The entry below describes one T cell receptor (beta chain). The antigen is not known. The sample belongs to a study of cytomegalovirus exposure and HLA in healthy donors. The study ran its PCR with 60 Vbeta and 13 Jbeta primers. Profiled with immunoSEQ multiplex PCR; TCRdb holds only in-frame clones, not every one. The sample consists of 130,000 to 150,000 clones, 60% to 80% of them appearing once. CDR3 length: 15 residues. The germline gives CDR1 LNHDA, CDR2 SQIVND (reference sequence). V lost 3 bases, J lost 5 bases, and 13 bases lay in between. Notes on the study in general: Per published reports, the classifier diagnosed cytomegalovirus status with high specificity and sensitivity. Segments of the TCR beta V type were, in most cases, productive about 87% or about 30% of the time in an earlier analysis.

The chain uses TRBV19 and TRBJ1-4, with TRBD1 as a possible D gene (6 bases). Sequencing was performed on PBMCs. This sequence was found in a woman between 45 and 65 years old in good health and CMV-seronegative. The CDR3 protein is CASSIRTGPNEKLFF. CDR3 bases: TGTGCCAGTAGTATCCGAACAGGGCCAAATGAAAAACTGTTTTTT.